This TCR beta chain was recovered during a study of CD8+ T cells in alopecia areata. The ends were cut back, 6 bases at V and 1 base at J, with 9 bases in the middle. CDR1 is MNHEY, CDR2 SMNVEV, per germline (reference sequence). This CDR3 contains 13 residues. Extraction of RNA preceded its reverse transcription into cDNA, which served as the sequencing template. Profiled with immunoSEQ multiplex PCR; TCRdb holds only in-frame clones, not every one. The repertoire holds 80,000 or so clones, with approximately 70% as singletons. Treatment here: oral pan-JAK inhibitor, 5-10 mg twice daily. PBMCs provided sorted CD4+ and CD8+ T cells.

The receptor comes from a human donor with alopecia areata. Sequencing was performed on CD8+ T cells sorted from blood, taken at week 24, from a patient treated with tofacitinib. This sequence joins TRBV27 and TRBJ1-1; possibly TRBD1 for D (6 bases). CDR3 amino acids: CASSQGTNTEAFF. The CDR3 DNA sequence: TGTGCCAGCAGCCAGGGGACGAACACTGAAGCTTTCTTT.